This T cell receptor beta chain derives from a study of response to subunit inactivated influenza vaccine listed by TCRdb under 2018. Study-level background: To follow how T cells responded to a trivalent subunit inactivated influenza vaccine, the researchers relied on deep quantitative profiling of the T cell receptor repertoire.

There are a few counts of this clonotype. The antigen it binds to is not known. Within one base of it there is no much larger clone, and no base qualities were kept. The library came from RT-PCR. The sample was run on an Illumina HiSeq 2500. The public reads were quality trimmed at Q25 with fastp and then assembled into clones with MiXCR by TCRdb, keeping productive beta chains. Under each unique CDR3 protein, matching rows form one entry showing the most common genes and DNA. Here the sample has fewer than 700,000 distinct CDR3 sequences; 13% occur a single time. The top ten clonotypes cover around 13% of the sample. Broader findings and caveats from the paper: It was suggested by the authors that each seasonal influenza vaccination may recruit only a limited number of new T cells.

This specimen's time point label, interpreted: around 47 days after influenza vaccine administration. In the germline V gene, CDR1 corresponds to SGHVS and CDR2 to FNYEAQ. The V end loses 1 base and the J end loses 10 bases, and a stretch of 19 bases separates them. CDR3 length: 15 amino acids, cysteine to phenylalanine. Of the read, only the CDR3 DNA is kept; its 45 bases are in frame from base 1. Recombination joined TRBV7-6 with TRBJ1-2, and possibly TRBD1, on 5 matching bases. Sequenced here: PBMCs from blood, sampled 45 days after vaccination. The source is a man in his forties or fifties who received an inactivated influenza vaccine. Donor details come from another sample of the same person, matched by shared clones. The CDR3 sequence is CASSLVPPGIDAYTF. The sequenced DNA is TGTGCCAGCAGCTTAGTACCCCCAGGGATTGACGCCTACACCTTC.